Listed below are T cell receptor beta chains from one sample, sequenced in a study of T cells after yellow fever vaccination. TCRdb reanalysed the 5' RACE reads using MiXCR and keeps one entry per CDR3 protein. The top ten hold roughly 1% of the sample, which has 200,000 to 300,000 distinct CDR3 sequences, roughly 6.8% seen once. Sequenced here: CD4+ T cells sorted from PBMCs, sampled on the day of the yellow fever booster vaccination. These receptors were taken from a young man who received the YFV17D yellow fever vaccine. The CDR3 runs from the conserved cysteine through the conserved F or W. D genes are given only for firm matches. The size entry is marked missing in some rows and otherwise reads once, few, many or a size class.

v_call	d_call	j_call	clone_size	cdr3_nt	cdr3_aa
TRBV6-6	TRBD1	TRBJ2-7	many	TGTGCCAGCAGTCGGGACAGGGGGGGATCCTACGAGCAGTACTTC	CASSRDRGGSYEQYF
TRBV20-1	TRBD2	TRBJ2-1	few	TGCAGTGCTAGAGATTCTAGCGGCATGCCCTACAATGAGCAGTTCTTC	CSARDSSGMPYNEQFF
TRBV12-3/TRBV12-4	-	TRBJ2-3	-	TGTGCCAGCAGTTTAAGTTTACGGACCCCGGGTTCCACAGATACGCAGTATTTT	CASSLSLRTPGSTDTQYF
TRBV27	-	TRBJ1-5	few	TGTGCCAGCAGTCCAATCCCAGGGACCAATCAGCCCCAGCATTTT	CASSPIPGTNQPQHF
TRBV18	TRBD1	TRBJ2-7	few	TGTGCCAGCTCCCCCGGATGGACAGGGCAAAGGAACTACGAGCAGTACTTC	CASSPGWTGQRNYEQYF
TRBV5-1	-	TRBJ2-3	few	TGCGCCAGCAGCTTGTACCAAAGCAAAGACACAGATACGCAGTATTTT	CASSLYQSKDTDTQYF
TRBV20-1	-	TRBJ2-7	few	TGCAGTGCTAGAGGCGGCATACAGGTTCCTAGCTACGAGCAGTACTTC	CSARGGIQVPSYEQYF
TRBV4-3	TRBD2	TRBJ2-7	few	TGCGCCAGCAGCCGAAGACTAGCGGGAGGCCTTGATTACGAGCAGTACTTC	CASSRRLAGGLDYEQYF
TRBV7-8	TRBD1	TRBJ2-1	many	TGTGCCAGCAGTCTAGGACAGGGGCATTACAATGAGCAGTTCTTC	CASSLGQGHYNEQFF
TRBV20-1	-	TRBJ1-5	few	TGCAGTGCTAGGAGCTCCCCCCAGAGCAATCAGCCCCAGCATTTT	CSARSSPQSNQPQHF
TRBV5-6	-	TRBJ1-4	many	TGTGCCAGCAGCCTACGACGGGGACCGAATGAAAAACTGTTTTTT	CASSLRRGPNEKLFF
TRBV4-3	-	TRBJ2-7	-	TGCGCCAGCAGCCGTTCAACGGACTTCTACGAGCAGTACTTC	CASSRSTDFYEQYF
TRBV5-1	-	TRBJ2-3	-	TGCGCCAGCACCTTCCAGGCAGGGGCGATTGCAGATACGCAGTATTTT	CASTFQAGAIADTQYF
TRBV5-1	-	TRBJ2-7	many	TGCGCCAGCAGCGCTAGACCCGACAGAACCTCCTACGAGCAGTACTTC	CASSARPDRTSYEQYF
TRBV3-1	TRBD1	TRBJ1-5	few	TGTGCCAGCAGCCGAACAGGGGGCGTTCAGCCCCAGCATTTT	CASSRTGGVQPQHF
TRBV15	-	TRBJ1-4	few	TGTGCCACCAGCAGAACTGGGGGCAATGAAAAACTGTTTTTT	CATSRTGGNEKLFF
TRBV7-2	-	TRBJ2-5	many	TGTGCCAGCAGCCCGAAGCCCAGGATGGGCGGCGAGACCCAGTACTTC	CASSPKPRMGGETQYF
TRBV12-3/TRBV12-4	-	TRBJ2-6	-	TGTGCCAGCAGTTTAAGAACAGCCGGGGCCAACGTCCTGACTTTC	CASSLRTAGANVLTF
TRBV7-9	-	TRBJ1-1	many	TGTGCCAGCAGCAACGAAGCAGGTTGGACTGTGAACACTGAAGCTTTCTTT	CASSNEAGWTVNTEAFF
TRBV25-1	-	TRBJ2-1	-	TGTGCCAGCAGTGAAATTGCAGGGAGTTGGAATGAGCAGTTCTTC	CASSEIAGSWNEQFF
TRBV6-1	TRBD2	TRBJ2-4	few	TGTGCCAGCAGGGGGGAGACTAGCGGCCACAAAAACATTCAGTACTTC	CASRGETSGHKNIQYF
TRBV10-3	-	TRBJ2-6	many	TGTGCCATCAGGAGTGAGCCAGGTGGGGCCAACGTCCTGACTTTC	CAIRSEPGGANVLTF
TRBV10-3	TRBD1	TRBJ1-1	few	TGTGCCGTCAACAGGGGCGGGAACACTGAAGCTTTCTTT	CAVNRGGNTEAFF
TRBV12-3/TRBV12-4	-	TRBJ1-6	many	TGTGCCAGCAGTTTAATGGGTAATTCACCCCTCCACTTT	CASSLMGNSPLHF
TRBV12-3/TRBV12-4	-	TRBJ2-2	many	TGTGCCAGCAGAGCCCCGAGGACCGGGGAGCTGTTTTTT	CASRAPRTGELFF
TRBV7-2	TRBD2	TRBJ2-3	-	TGTGCCAGCAGCCCCCGGGGTAGCGGGAAGTACACAGATACGCAGTATTTT	CASSPRGSGKYTDTQYF
TRBV20-1	TRBD2	TRBJ2-3	-	TGCAGTGCTAGTAGGCTAGCGGGCACAGATACGCAGTATTTT	CSASRLAGTDTQYF